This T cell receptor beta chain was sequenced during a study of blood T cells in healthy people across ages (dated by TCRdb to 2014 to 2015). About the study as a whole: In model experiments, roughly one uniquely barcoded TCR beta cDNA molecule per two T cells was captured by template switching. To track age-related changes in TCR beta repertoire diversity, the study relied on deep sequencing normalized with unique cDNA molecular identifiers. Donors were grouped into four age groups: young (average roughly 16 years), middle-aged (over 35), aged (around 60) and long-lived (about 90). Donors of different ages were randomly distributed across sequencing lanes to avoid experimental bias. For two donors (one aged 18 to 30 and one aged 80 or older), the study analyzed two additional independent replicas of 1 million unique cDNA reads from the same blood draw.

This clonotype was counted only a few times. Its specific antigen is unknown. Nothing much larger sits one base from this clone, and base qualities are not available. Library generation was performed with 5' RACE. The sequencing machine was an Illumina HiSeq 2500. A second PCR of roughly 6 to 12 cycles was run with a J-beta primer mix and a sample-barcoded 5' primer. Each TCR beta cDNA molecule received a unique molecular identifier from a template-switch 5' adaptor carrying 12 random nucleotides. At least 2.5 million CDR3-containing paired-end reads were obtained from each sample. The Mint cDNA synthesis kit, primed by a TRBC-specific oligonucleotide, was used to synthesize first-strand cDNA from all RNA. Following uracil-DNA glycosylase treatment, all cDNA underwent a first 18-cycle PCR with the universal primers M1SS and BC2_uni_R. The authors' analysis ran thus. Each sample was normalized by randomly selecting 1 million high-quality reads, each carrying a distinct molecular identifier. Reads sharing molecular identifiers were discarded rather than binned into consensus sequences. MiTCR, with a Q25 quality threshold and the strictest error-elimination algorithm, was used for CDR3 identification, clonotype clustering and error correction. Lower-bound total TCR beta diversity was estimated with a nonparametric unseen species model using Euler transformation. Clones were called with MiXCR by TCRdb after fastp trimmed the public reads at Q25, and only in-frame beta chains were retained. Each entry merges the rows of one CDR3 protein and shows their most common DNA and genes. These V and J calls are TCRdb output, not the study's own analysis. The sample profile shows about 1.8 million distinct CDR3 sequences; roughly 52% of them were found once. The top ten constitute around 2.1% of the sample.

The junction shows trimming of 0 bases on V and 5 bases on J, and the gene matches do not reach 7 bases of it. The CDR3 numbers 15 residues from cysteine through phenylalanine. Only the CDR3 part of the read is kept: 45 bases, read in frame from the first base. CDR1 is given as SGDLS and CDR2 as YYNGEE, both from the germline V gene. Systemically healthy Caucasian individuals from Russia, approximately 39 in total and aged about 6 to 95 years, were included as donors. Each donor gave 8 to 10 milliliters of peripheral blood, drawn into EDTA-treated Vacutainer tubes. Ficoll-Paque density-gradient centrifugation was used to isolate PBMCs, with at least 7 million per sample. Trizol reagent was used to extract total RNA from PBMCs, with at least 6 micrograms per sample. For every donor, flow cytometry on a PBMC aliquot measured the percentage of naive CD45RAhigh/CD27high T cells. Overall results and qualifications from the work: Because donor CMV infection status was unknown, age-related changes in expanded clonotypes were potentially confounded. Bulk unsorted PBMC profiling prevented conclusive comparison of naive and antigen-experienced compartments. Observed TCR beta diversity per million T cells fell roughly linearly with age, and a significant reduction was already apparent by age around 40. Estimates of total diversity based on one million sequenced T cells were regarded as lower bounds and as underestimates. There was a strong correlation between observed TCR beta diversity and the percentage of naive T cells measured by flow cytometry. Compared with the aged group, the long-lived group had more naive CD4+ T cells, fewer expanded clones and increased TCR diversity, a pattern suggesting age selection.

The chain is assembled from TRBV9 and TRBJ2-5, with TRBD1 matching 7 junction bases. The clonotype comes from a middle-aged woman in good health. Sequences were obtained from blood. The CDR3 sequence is CASSVGLQGVETQYF. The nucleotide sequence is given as TGTGCCAGCAGCGTAGGATTGCAGGGGGTTGAGACCCAGTACTTC.